The rows below give T cell receptor beta chains drawn from one sample of a study of cytomegalovirus exposure and HLA in healthy donors. Generated by immunoSEQ multiplex PCR, the TCRdb table keeps only in-frame clones and is missing some. The sample shows roughly 150,000 clones, roughly 80% of them seen only once. Sequences were obtained from PBMCs. All receptors come from a man aged 50 to 60 in good health and CMV-seropositive. Both conserved end residues are trimmed from each CDR3.

length: 12
V: TRBV27
CDR3: ASSLEGFYNEQF

length: 12
V: TRBV27
CDR3: ASRAGRGNQPQH

length: 14
V: TRBV4-3
CDR3: ASSQDRDSGRETQY

length: 10
V: TRBV7-9
CDR3: ASSITGGEQY

length: 12
V: TRBV5-4
CDR3: ASSLDRWEYGYT

length: 12
V: TRBV7-3
CDR3: ASSLQGGNTEAF

length: 11
V: TRBV7-6
CDR3: ASSLEQNYGYT

length: 13
V: TRBV15
CDR3: ATSREGGAGEKLF

length: 15
V: TRBV11-3
CDR3: ASSLGAGTGVSETQY

length: 11
V: TRBV13
CDR3: ASSLEGAIEQY

length: 11
V: TRBV28
CDR3: ASHEQGASPLH

length: 12
V: TRBV27
CDR3: ASRVSGFSYEQY

length: 14
V: TRBV2
CDR3: ASRRGTSGYTDTQY

length: 13
V: TRBV27
CDR3: ASSLVVGGNQPQH

length: 11
V: TRBV5-6
CDR3: ASKRQGEYEQY

length: 13
V: TRBV4-1
CDR3: ASSQSSTGGYGYT

length: 14
V: TRBV7-9
CDR3: ASLYIAGSSGNTIY

length: 12
V: TRBV7-2
CDR3: ASSYSGQNQPQH

length: 13
V: TRBV18
CDR3: ASSPPGDSGNTIY

length: 14
V: TRBV18
CDR3: ASSLAGAGVSTEAF

length: 13
V: TRBV19
CDR3: ASSQRGTGSSEQY

length: 10
V: TRBV29-1
CDR3: SVGRQAYEQY

length: 14
V: TRBV5-1
CDR3: ASSLRSTGAYNEQF

length: 11
V: TRBV30
CDR3: AWSVAGEEKLF

length: 10
V: TRBV2
CDR3: ASRSQNQPQH

length: 12
V: TRBV28
CDR3: ASSSTGGIEKLF

length: 13
V: TRBV19
CDR3: ASSIDPGPLYGYT

length: 13
V: TRBV6-5
CDR3: ASSYQTTTLETQY

length: 14
V: TRBV28
CDR3: ASGTLERTDTDTQY

length: 12
V: TRBV5-1
CDR3: ASSFNRGGETQY

length: 13
V: TRBV6-5
CDR3: ASSYSGATNEKLF

length: 15
V: TRBV19
CDR3: ASSMLASGSFTDTQY

length: 12
V: TRBV6-1
CDR3: ASSAGSRGTEAF

length: 17
V: TRBV4-2
CDR3: ASSQPTSGSYSSTDTQY

length: 15
V: TRBV5-5
CDR3: ASSQWDFYSGANVLT

length: 16
V: TRBV5-6
CDR3: ASSPIAGGAPPTYEQY

length: 13
V: TRBV5-1
CDR3: ASSPGRLGGNEQF

length: 13
V: TRBV27
CDR3: ASSSTWGDTGELF

length: 15
V: TRBV27
CDR3: ASSQYPTSSPRYEQY

length: 12
V: TRBV29-1
CDR3: SVVEELNTGELF